Following are 9 T cell receptor beta chains from one sample sequenced in a study of OX40 agonist ivuxolimab in advanced cancers. The table came from immunoSEQ multiplex PCR; TCRdb's copy has only in-frame clones and leaves some out. The sample consists of about 56,000 clones, over 90% of them appearing once. The sample was CD4+ or CD8+ T cells sorted from blood, taken in a trial of the OX40 agonist ivuxolimab. The receptors were gathered from an adult with an advanced solid tumor such as melanoma, head and neck, liver or kidney cancer.

The chain is built from TRBV4-1 and TRBJ2-5; 7 bases fit TRBD2. The V gene end was trimmed by 1 base and the J gene end by 9 bases; junction bases not matched to a gene: 5. This CDR3 spans 13 amino acids. Germline V gene lookup returns CDR1 MGHRA and CDR2 YSYEKL. CDR3 DNA sequence: TGCGCCAGCAGCCAAGGAGTGGGGGGGGCCCAGTACTTC. This sequence encodes CASSQGVGGAQYF.

The rearrangement links TRBV7-9 to TRBJ2-3; 7 bases fit TRBD2. Germline V gene data show CDR1 as SEHNR and CDR2 as FQNEAQ (reference sequence). The CDR3 runs to 14 residues. V lost 2 bases, J lost 5 bases, and 4 bases stayed unmatched. CDR3 residues: CASSLPPSGDTQYF. CDR3 nucleotide sequence: TGTGCCAGCAGCTTACCCCCTAGCGGAGATACGCAGTATTTT.

The chain joins TRBV5-6 to TRBJ2-5; D unclear. The CDR3 has 15 amino acids. CDR1 and CDR2 from the germline V gene are SGHDT and YYEEEE. Between the trimmed V and J ends, which lost 4 bases and 2 bases, there was a span of 15 bases. This CDR3 reads CASSQIGLRQETQYF. For the CDR3, the DNA is TGTGCCAGCAGCCAGATCGGTCTGCGGCAAGAGACCCAGTACTTC.

J is TRBJ2-5 and V is TRBV25-1, with 9 bases matching TRBD1. The end of the DNA is better explained by TRBJ2-7, so the J call may be wrong. Germline assignment: CDR1 MGHDK and CDR2 SYGVNS. CDR3 size: 16 residues. The CDR3 coding sequence is TGTGCCAGCAGTGAAGTACCGGGACAGGGAATGAGCGAGCAGTACTTC. It is translated as CASSEVPGQGMSEQYF.

CDR3 sequence reads: CASSIGGLLNQPQHF. In nucleotides, the CDR3 is TGTGCCAGTAGTATAGGGGGCCTCCTAAATCAGCCCCAGCATTTT. The chain employs TRBV19 and TRBJ1-5; possible D gene TRBD1, 5 bases. CDR1 LNHDA and CDR2 SQIVND come from the germline V gene (reference sequence). This CDR3 region has 15 residues. V shed 1 base and J shed 4 bases, with 11 bases lying between them.

The J gene is TRBJ1-1, the V gene TRBV5-1; D possibly corresponds to TRBD1 (5 bases). Deletions cut 5 bases from V and 1 base from J, with 12 bases between. The CDR3 consists of 14 residues. Germline V gene sequence: CDR1 SGHRS, CDR2 YFSETQ. CDR3 in amino acids: CASSPYRRNTEAFF. For the CDR3, the DNA is TGCGCCAGCAGTCCTTACAGGAGGAACACTGAAGCTTTCTTT.

V gene TRBV7-8 combines with J gene TRBJ2-3; D call uncertain. The CDR3 contains 16 residues. V dropped 1 base and J dropped 2 bases, with 13 bases sitting between them. Looked up from germline, CDR1 is SGHVS and CDR2 is FQNEAQ. CDR3 in amino acids: CASSLVPPADTDTQYF. The CDR3 DNA reads as TGTGCCAGCAGCTTAGTACCTCCAGCCGACACAGATACGCAGTATTTT.

V gene TRBV6-6 combines with J gene TRBJ2-7; D perhaps matches TRBD1 (5 bases). The CDR3 runs to 13 residues. The germline V gene has CDR1 MNHNY and CDR2 SVGAGI (reference sequence). Trimming cost V 4 bases and J 2 bases, with 9 bases left between them. CDR3 DNA sequence: TGTGCCAGCAGTTCGACAGTGACCTACGAGCAGTACTTC. It translates to CASSSTVTYEQYF.

The gene calls are TRBV6-4 and TRBJ2-1; 9 bases agree with TRBD2. From germline, CDR1 is MRHNA and CDR2 SNTAGT. The V and J ends lost 6 bases and 9 bases, in that order; junction bases with no gene match: 6. This CDR3 comprises 13 residues. DNA for the CDR3: TGTGCCAGCAGAGAAGCGGGAGGCGCTGAGCAGTTCTTC. Amino acids: CASREAGGAEQFF.